A single sample is the source of the 4 T cell receptor beta chains below, sequenced in a study of T cell repertoires in cytomegalovirus infection. Which antigens these TCRs recognize remains unknown. TCRdb redid the calling of the reads with MiXCR, one entry per CDR3 protein. The table shows 55,000 to 70,000 distinct CDR3 sequences, with about 30% occurring only once. The sample was PBMCs, sequenced either directly or after in vitro stimulation (not recorded which). The receptors originated from a human donor in good health (CMV status not recorded). Some clones in this sample may be carry-over from other donors' samples.

This clonotype was counted ten times or more. V usage is TRBV10-3 and J usage is TRBJ2-5, with TRBD2 identical over 10 bases. The V gene's germline CDR1 is ENHRY and CDR2 SYGVKD. The CDR3 length is 15 residues. V shed 6 bases and J 5 bases; nucleotides not matched to a gene: 9. CDR3 loop: CAISTSGRAGETQYF. CDR3 coding DNA: TGTGCCATCAGCACCAGCGGGAGGGCCGGGGAGACCCAGTACTTC.

A remark on this clonotype: The junction and the germline gene differ at one end; a read error may be behind it. This chain uses TRBV7-2 with TRBJ2-3; 10 bases agree with TRBD2. CDR3 length: 19 residues. CDR1 is SGHTA and CDR2 is FQGNSA in the germline V gene. In nucleotides, the CDR3 is TGTGCCAGCACCTTATTGCCCCCAACAGCGGGGGGGACGTCAGATACGCAGTATTTT. It codes for CASTLLPPTAGGTSDTQYF.

This clonotype was detected only a few times. This sequence joins TRBV11-2 and TRBJ2-7; possibly TRBD1 for D (7 bases). The germline V and J ends were trimmed by 5 bases and 2 bases, with 19 bases remaining between them. The CDR3 runs to 16 residues. Germline loops: CDR1 SGHAT, CDR2 FQNNGV. CDR3 protein: CASSPLYRGLTYEQYF. CDR3 nucleotides: TGTGCCAGCAGCCCATTATACAGGGGACTTACCTACGAGCAGTACTTC.

This clonotype was seen more than once but under ten times. This chain connects TRBV7-6 to TRBJ1-1; D uncertain. Germline V gene data show CDR1 as SGHVS and CDR2 as FNYEAQ. The CDR3 runs 14 residues. Between the trimmed V and J ends, which lost 5 bases and 1 base, there was a span of 11 bases. The CDR3 loop is CASSVSAANTEAFF. In nucleotides, the CDR3 is TGTGCCAGCAGCGTCAGCGCGGCGAACACTGAAGCTTTCTTT.